This TCR beta chain was recorded in a study of radiation and T cells in renal cell carcinoma. Notes on the study in general: From baseline, blood top tumor clonotypes peaked at 2 weeks post-radiation. Baseline intratumoral clonotype presence is unknown without pretreatment biopsies.

V gave up 4 bases and J gave up 6 bases; unmatched junction bases: 2. This CDR3 has 14 amino acids. Germline CDR1 and CDR2: LGHNA and YSLEER. The time point denotes: blood 2 weeks post-SBRT. Specified treatment: 15 Gy SBRT to primary tumor, nephrectomy 4 weeks later. The patient's renal cell carcinoma had clear cell pathology. Concerning this clone itself: No antigen is known for it.

Using immunoSEQ multiplex PCR, the repertoire was profiled, and TCRdb retains in-frame clones only, with some absent. The sample has roughly 80,000 clones, approximately 83% seen once. The source material was blood, sampled from a patient whose treatment included radiotherapy and nephrectomy. The genes are TRBV4-3 and TRBJ1-5, with 11 positions matching TRBD1. The receptor was derived from a woman between 50 and 59 years old with renal cell carcinoma. For the CDR3, the DNA is TGCGCCAGCAGCCGGGGGACAGGGGGTCAGCCCCAGCATTTT. It codes for CASSRGTGGQPQHF.